This T cell receptor (beta chain) was captured in a study of blood T cells in healthy people across ages. Study-wide points: A roughly linear fall in TCR beta diversity per million T cells was seen with increasing age.

The J segment lost 0 bases and the V segment lost 5 bases, leaving 9 bases of the junction unmatched. CDR3 size: 17 residues. Germline V lookup: CDR1 LGHNA, CDR2 YNFKEQ. With a J-beta primer mix and a sample-barcoded 5' primer, a second PCR ran about 7 to 11 cycles. The authors tagged each cDNA molecule using a template-switch adaptor with 12 random nucleotides. Each sample yielded at least 2.5 million CDR3-containing paired-end reads. TCRdb re-called the 5' RACE reads through MiXCR, storing one row per CDR3 protein. Of 800,000 to 950,000 distinct CDR3 sequences listed, about 48% are singletons. Worth noting for this clonotype: Its specificity is unknown.

The donors, all healthy, were Caucasians living in Russia, aged about 6 to 90. Sequencing input: blood. This TCR was sampled from a man in his thirties or forties in good health. J is TRBJ1-1 and V is TRBV4-2; 10 bases are shared with TRBD1. The chain's CDR3 is CASSTKGQGIMNTEAFF. As DNA, the CDR3 is TGTGCCAGCAGCACTAAGGGACAGGGGATTATGAACACTGAAGCTTTCTTT.